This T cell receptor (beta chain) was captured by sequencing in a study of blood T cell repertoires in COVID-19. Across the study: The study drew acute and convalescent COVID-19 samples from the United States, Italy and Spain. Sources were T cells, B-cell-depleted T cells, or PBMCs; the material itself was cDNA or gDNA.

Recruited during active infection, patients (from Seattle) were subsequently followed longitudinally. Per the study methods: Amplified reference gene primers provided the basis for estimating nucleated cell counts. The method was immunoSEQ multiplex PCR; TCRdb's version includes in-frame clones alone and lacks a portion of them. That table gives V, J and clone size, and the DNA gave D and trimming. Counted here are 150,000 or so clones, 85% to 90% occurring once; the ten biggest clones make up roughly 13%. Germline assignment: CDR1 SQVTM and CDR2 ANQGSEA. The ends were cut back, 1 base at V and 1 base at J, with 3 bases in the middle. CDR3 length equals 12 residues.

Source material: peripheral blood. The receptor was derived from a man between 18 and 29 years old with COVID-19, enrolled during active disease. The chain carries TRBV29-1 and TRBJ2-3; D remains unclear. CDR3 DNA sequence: TGCAGCGTTGAAGGCGGCACAGATACGCAGTATTTT. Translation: CSVEGGTDTQYF.